The rows below give T cell receptor beta chains drawn from one sample of a study of T-cell memory formation after mild COVID-19. Using its own MiXCR run on the 5' RACE reads, TCRdb lists one record per CDR3 protein. The repertoire holds approximately 260,000 distinct CDR3 sequences, with 15% to 20% as singletons. Sequenced material: PBMCs or a T cell subset sorted from them (not recorded which). The source is a young man who had mild COVID-19 (a few samples of this study predate the infection). Cell type and time point are not known. CDR3s include the opening cysteine and the closing phenylalanine or tryptophan. Each record gives: J gene, V gene, CDR3 protein.

j_call: TRBJ2-2; v_call: TRBV20-1; cdr3_aa: CSARASYTGAGELFF
j_call: TRBJ2-2; v_call: TRBV7-3; cdr3_aa: CASSLLAGTGELFF
j_call: TRBJ1-2; v_call: TRBV7-3; cdr3_aa: CASSLSPGYGYTF
j_call: TRBJ2-1; v_call: TRBV12-3/TRBV12-4; cdr3_aa: CASRPEDGSNEQFF
j_call: TRBJ2-5; v_call: TRBV11-2; cdr3_aa: CASSPGPLETQYF
j_call: TRBJ2-5; v_call: TRBV5-1; cdr3_aa: CASRRQDQETQYF
j_call: TRBJ2-3; v_call: TRBV6-6; cdr3_aa: CASSYSMLAGFPDTQYF
j_call: TRBJ2-3; v_call: TRBV29-1; cdr3_aa: CSVSGIRTDTQYF
j_call: TRBJ2-2; v_call: TRBV29-1; cdr3_aa: CSVGDGSGELFF
j_call: TRBJ1-1; v_call: TRBV9; cdr3_aa: CASSEGGNTEAFF
j_call: TRBJ2-3; v_call: TRBV12-3/TRBV12-4; cdr3_aa: CASRGGSGTDTQYF
j_call: TRBJ2-3; v_call: TRBV5-5; cdr3_aa: CASSYDLTDPQYF
j_call: TRBJ2-4; v_call: TRBV4-3; cdr3_aa: CASSQITHAGTRGIQYF
j_call: TRBJ2-5; v_call: TRBV5-1; cdr3_aa: CASSLAARGLGETQYF
j_call: TRBJ2-2; v_call: TRBV4-3; cdr3_aa: CASSQEGAHGELFF
j_call: TRBJ2-3; v_call: TRBV5-1; cdr3_aa: CASSLGSFSDTQYF
j_call: TRBJ2-3; v_call: TRBV12-3/TRBV12-4; cdr3_aa: CASSTRGEGTDTQYF
j_call: TRBJ1-5; v_call: TRBV4-2; cdr3_aa: CASSQASDQPQHF